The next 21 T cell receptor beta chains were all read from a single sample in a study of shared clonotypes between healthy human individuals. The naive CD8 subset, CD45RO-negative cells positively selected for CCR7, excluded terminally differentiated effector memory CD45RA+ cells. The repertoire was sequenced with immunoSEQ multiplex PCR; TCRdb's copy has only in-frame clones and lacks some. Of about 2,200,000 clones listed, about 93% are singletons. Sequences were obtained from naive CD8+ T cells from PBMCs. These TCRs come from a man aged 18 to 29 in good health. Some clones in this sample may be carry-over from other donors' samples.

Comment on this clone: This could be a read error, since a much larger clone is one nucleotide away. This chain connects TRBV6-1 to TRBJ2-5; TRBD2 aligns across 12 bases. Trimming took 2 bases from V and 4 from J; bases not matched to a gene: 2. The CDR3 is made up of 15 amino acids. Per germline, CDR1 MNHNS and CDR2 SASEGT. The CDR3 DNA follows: TGTGCCAGCAGTGAACTAGCGGGAGGGCCAGAGACCCAGTACTTC. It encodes CASSELAGGPETQYF.

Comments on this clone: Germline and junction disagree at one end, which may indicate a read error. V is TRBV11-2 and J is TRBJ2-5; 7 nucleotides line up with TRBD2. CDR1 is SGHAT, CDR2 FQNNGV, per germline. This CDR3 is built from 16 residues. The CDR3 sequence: CASSPTRTRVDETQYF. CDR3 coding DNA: TGTGCCAGCAGCCCTACTAGGACTAGAGTGGACGAGACCCAATACTTC.

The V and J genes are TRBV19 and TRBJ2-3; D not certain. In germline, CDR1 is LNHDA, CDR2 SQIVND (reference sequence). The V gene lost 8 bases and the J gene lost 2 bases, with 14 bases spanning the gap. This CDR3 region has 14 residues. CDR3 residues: CASSLQRNTDTQYF. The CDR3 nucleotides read TGTGCCAGTTCCCTTCAGCGAAACACAGATACGCAGTATTTT.

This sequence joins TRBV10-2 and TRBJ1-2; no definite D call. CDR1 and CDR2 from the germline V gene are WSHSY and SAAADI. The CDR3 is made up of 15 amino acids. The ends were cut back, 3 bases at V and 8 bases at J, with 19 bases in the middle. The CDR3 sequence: CASSDPSDGQRGYTF. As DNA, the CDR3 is TGCGCCAGCAGTGACCCGAGTGACGGTCAGCGGGGCTACACCTTC.

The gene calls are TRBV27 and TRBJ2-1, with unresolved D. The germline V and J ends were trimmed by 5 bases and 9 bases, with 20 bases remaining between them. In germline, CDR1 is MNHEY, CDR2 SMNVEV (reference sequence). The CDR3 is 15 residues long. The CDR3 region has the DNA TGTGCCAGCAGTCCTCAGGAACAAGGGATCGGTGAGCAGTTCTTC. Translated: CASSPQEQGIGEQFF.

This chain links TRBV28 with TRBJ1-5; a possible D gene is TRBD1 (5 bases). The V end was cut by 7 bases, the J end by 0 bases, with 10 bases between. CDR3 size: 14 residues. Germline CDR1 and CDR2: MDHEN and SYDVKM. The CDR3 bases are TGTGCCAGCACAGGGCGCGATAGCAATCAGCCCCAGCATTTT. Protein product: CASTGRDSNQPQHF. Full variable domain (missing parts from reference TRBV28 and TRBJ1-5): DVKVTQSSRYLVKRTGEKVFLECVQDMDHENMFWYRQDPGLGLRLIYFSYDVKMKEKGDIPEGYSVSREKKERFSLILESASTNQTSMYLCASTGRDSNQPQHFGDGTRLSIL.

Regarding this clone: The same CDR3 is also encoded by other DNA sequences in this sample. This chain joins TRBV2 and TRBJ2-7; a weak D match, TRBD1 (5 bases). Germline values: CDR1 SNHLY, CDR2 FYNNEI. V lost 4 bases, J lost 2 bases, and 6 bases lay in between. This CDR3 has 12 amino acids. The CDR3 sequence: CASSGRAYEQYF. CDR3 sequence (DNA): TGTGCCAGCAGTGGCAGGGCCTACGAGCAGTACTTC.

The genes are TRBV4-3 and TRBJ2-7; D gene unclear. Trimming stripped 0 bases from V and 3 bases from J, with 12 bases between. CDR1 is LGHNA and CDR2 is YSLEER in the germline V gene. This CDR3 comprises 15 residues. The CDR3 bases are TGCGCCAGCAGCCAAGAGCTTTTGGATCGCTACGAGCAGTACTTC. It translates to CASSQELLDRYEQYF.

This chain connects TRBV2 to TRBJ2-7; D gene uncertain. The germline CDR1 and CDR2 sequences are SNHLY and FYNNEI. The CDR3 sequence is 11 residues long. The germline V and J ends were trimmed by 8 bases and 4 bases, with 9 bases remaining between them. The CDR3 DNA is TGTGCCAGCTGCTGGGTATACGAGCAGTACTTC. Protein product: CASCWVYEQYF.

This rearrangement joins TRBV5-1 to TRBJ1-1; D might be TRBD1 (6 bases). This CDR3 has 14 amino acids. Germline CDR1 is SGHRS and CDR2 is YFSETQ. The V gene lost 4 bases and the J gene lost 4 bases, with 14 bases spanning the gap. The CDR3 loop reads CASSTFSGVTEAFF. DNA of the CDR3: TGCGCCAGCAGCACGTTTTCAGGGGTCACTGAAGCTTTCTTT.

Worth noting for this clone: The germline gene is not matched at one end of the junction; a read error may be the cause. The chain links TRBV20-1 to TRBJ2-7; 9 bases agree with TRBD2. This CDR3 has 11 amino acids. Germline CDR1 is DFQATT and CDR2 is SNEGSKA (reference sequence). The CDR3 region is CSARGEGLAPF. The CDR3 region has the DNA TGCAGTGCTAGAGGGGAGGGACTAGCCCCCTTC.

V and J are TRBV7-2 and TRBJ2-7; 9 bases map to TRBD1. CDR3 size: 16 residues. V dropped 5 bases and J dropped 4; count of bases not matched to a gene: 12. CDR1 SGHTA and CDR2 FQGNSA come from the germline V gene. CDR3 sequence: CASSLGYRGLGYEQYF. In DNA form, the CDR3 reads TGTGCCAGCAGCCTCGGATACAGGGGGCTAGGGTACGAGCAGTACTTC.

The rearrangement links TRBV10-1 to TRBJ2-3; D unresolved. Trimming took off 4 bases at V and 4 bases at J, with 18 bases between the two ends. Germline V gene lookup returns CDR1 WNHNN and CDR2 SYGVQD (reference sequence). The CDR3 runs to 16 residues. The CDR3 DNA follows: TGCGCCAGCAGTGCTATCCAGGACCAAGTTGCAGATACGCAGTATTTT. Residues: CASSAIQDQVADTQYF.

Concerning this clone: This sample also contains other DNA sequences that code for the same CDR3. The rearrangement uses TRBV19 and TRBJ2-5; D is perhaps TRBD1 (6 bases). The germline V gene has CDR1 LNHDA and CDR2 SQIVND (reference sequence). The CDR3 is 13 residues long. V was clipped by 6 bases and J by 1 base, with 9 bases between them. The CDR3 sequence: CASRGTSQETQYF. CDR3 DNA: TGTGCCAGTAGGGGGACATCCCAAGAGACCCAGTACTTC.

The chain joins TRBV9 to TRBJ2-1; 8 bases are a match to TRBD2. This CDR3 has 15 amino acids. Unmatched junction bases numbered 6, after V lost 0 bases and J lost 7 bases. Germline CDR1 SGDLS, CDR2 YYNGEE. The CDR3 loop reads CASSVAGGPSNEQFF. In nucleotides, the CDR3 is TGTGCCAGCAGCGTAGCGGGAGGGCCCTCAAATGAGCAGTTCTTC.

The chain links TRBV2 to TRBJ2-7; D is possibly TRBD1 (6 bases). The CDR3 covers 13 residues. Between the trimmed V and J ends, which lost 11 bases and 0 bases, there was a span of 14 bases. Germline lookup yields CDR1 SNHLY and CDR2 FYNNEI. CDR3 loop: CAGSTGSSYEQYF. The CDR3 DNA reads TGTGCCGGATCGACAGGCAGCTCCTACGAGCAGTACTTC.

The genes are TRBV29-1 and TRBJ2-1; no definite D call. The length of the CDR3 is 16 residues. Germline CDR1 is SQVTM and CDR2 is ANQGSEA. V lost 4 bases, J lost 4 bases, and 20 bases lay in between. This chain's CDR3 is CSVAGTLLYEYNEQFF. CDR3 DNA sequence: TGCAGCGTTGCCGGAACACTCCTCTATGAGTACAATGAGCAGTTCTTC.

The CDR3 DNA reads TGTGCCAGCGGGTCGACGTTGACTAGCCAAAGCTCCTACGAGCAGTACTTC. Amino acids: CASGSTLTSQSSYEQYF. V and J are TRBV11-2 and TRBJ2-7; 7 bases match TRBD2. The CDR3 consists of 17 residues. Germline loops: CDR1 SGHAT, CDR2 FQNNGV. Unmatched junction bases numbered 16, after V lost 8 bases and J lost 0 bases.

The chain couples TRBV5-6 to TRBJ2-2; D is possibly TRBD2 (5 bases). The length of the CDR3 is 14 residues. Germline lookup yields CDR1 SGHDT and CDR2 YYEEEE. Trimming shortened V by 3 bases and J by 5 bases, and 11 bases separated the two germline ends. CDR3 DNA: TGTGCCAGCAGCTCAGGAACTAGAACCGGGGAGCTGTTTTTT. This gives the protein CASSSGTRTGELFF.

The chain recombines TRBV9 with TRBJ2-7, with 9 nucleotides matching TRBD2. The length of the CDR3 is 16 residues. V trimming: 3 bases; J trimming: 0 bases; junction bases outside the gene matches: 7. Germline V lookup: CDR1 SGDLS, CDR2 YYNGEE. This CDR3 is CASSAAVSGSSYEQYF. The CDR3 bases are TGTGCCAGCAGCGCCGCAGTTAGCGGGAGCTCCTACGAGCAGTACTTC.

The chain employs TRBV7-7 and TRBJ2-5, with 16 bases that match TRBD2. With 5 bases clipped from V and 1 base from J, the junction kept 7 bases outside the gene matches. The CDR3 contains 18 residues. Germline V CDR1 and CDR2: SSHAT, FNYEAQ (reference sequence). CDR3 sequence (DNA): TGTGCCAGCAGCAACGGGACTAGCGGGAGGGCCAGCCAAGAGACCCAGTACTTC. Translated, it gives CASSNGTSGRASQETQYF.